A selection of T cell receptor beta chains follows, all from one sample in a study of blood T cell repertoires in COVID-19. The repertoire was sequenced with immunoSEQ multiplex PCR; TCRdb's copy has only in-frame clones and lacks some. The sample contains 380,000 or so clones, 88% of which appear only once. Material: PBMCs or T cells enriched from blood (not recorded which). The source is a middle-aged woman with acute COVID-19. Each CDR3 is given with its conserved first and last residue. D genes are given only for firm matches. The listing skips clone size in some rows; elsewhere it reads once, few, many or a size class.

j_gene: TRBJ2-5; abundance: NA; v_gene: TRBV15; d_gene: TRBD1; CDR3aa: CATSRASTGLETQYF; CDR3nt: TGTGCCACCAGCAGAGCTTCGACAGGGTTAGAGACCCAGTACTTC
j_gene: TRBJ2-2; abundance: NA; v_gene: TRBV27; d_gene: TRBD1; CDR3aa: CASRRDRGWTGELFF; CDR3nt: TGTGCCAGCAGACGGGACAGGGGTTGGACCGGGGAGCTGTTTTTT
j_gene: TRBJ1-5; abundance: many; v_gene: TRBV19; d_gene: TRBD1; CDR3aa: CASRQTGDNQPQHF; CDR3nt: TGTGCCAGTAGGCAGACAGGGGACAATCAGCCCCAGCATTTT
j_gene: TRBJ2-3; abundance: NA; v_gene: TRBV19; d_gene: TRBD2; CDR3aa: CASSATSGGAGTDTQYF; CDR3nt: TGTGCCAGTAGTGCGACTAGCGGGGGGGCTGGCACAGATACGCAGTATTTT
j_gene: TRBJ2-5; abundance: few; v_gene: TRBV24-1; d_gene: NA; CDR3aa: CATSTGAARPGTQYF; CDR3nt: TGTGCCACCTCAACTGGGGCAGCTCGACCGGGGACCCAGTACTTC
j_gene: TRBJ2-7; abundance: NA; v_gene: TRBV7-8; d_gene: TRBD1; CDR3aa: CASSTRTGSEQYF; CDR3nt: TGTGCCAGCAGCACGAGGACAGGGAGCGAGCAGTACTTC
j_gene: TRBJ1-1; abundance: NA; v_gene: TRBV11-2; d_gene: NA; CDR3aa: CASSLDWGVTEAFF; CDR3nt: TGTGCCAGCAGCTTAGATTGGGGGGTCACTGAAGCTTTCTTT
j_gene: TRBJ2-7; abundance: NA; v_gene: TRBV2; d_gene: TRBD1; CDR3aa: CASSGRTGWDEQYF; CDR3nt: TGTGCCAGCAGTGGCAGGACAGGGTGGGACGAGCAGTACTTC
j_gene: TRBJ1-6; abundance: NA; v_gene: TRBV5-1; d_gene: TRBD1; CDR3aa: CASSLTGGASYNSPLHF; CDR3nt: TGCGCCAGCAGCTTGACAGGGGGCGCGTCCTATAATTCACCCCTCCACTTT
j_gene: TRBJ1-5; abundance: few; v_gene: TRBV5-6; d_gene: TRBD1; CDR3aa: CASSSWTGSQPQHF; CDR3nt: TGTGCCAGCAGCTCCTGGACAGGGAGTCAGCCCCAGCATTTT
j_gene: TRBJ1-4; abundance: NA; v_gene: TRBV5-6; d_gene: TRBD1; CDR3aa: CASSSKQGLREKLFF; CDR3nt: TGTGCCAGCAGCTCCAAACAGGGGCTGCGCGAAAAACTGTTTTTT
j_gene: TRBJ2-3; abundance: NA; v_gene: TRBV2; d_gene: TRBD2; CDR3aa: CASSRGLAGVTSTDTQYF; CDR3nt: TGTGCCAGCAGTCGCGGACTAGCGGGGGTGACTAGCACAGATACGCAGTATTTT
j_gene: TRBJ1-3; abundance: once; v_gene: TRBV7-9; d_gene: NA; CDR3aa: CASSLLRGNTIYF; CDR3nt: TGTGCCAGCAGCCTCCTCAGAGGAAACACCATATATTTT
j_gene: TRBJ2-5; abundance: NA; v_gene: TRBV11-2; d_gene: TRBD1; CDR3aa: CASRQFGTGRQETQYF; CDR3nt: TGTGCCAGCCGCCAATTCGGGACAGGGAGACAAGAGACCCAGTACTTC
j_gene: TRBJ1-2; abundance: once; v_gene: TRBV7-9; d_gene: NA; CDR3aa: CATGGQNYGYTF; CDR3nt: TGTGCCACGGGCGGACAGAACTATGGCTACACCTTC
j_gene: TRBJ1-5; abundance: NA; v_gene: TRBV24-1; d_gene: NA; CDR3aa: CATQTGNQPQHF; CDR3nt: TGTGCCACACAGACGGGCAATCAGCCCCAGCATTTT
j_gene: TRBJ1-2; abundance: NA; v_gene: TRBV11-2; d_gene: NA; CDR3aa: CASSLEQGNYGYTF; CDR3nt: TGTGCCAGCAGCTTAGAGCAGGGCAACTATGGCTACACCTTC
j_gene: TRBJ1-2; abundance: NA; v_gene: TRBV6-1; d_gene: TRBD1; CDR3aa: CASSDRDRGGYTF; CDR3nt: TGTGCCAGCAGTGACCGGGACAGGGGTGGCTACACCTTC
j_gene: TRBJ1-1; abundance: NA; v_gene: TRBV10-3; d_gene: NA; CDR3aa: CATRGGARGDTEAFF; CDR3nt: TGTGCCACCCGGGGAGGGGCCCGGGGGGACACTGAAGCTTTCTTT
j_gene: TRBJ1-2; abundance: once; v_gene: TRBV10-3; d_gene: TRBD1; CDR3aa: CATPGQGDGYTF; CDR3nt: TGTGCCACCCCAGGACAGGGTGATGGCTACACCTTC
j_gene: TRBJ1-1; abundance: NA; v_gene: TRBV10-3; d_gene: NA; CDR3aa: CAINQQGLNTEAFF; CDR3nt: TGTGCCATCAATCAACAGGGCCTGAACACTGAAGCTTTCTTT
j_gene: TRBJ1-1; abundance: NA; v_gene: TRBV21-1; d_gene: NA; CDR3aa: CASSKIREGGTEAFF; CDR3nt: TGTGCCAGCAGCAAAATTAGAGAGGGTGGCACTGAAGCTTTCTTT
j_gene: TRBJ1-5; abundance: medium-sized; v_gene: TRBV2; d_gene: TRBD1; CDR3aa: CASGSTGTGDQPQHF; CDR3nt: TGTGCCAGCGGGAGTACCGGGACAGGGGATCAGCCCCAGCATTTT
j_gene: TRBJ2-7; abundance: NA; v_gene: TRBV9; d_gene: NA; CDR3aa: CASSPTLYEQYF; CDR3nt: TGTGCCAGCAGCCCTACGTTGTACGAGCAGTACTTC
j_gene: TRBJ2-7; abundance: NA; v_gene: TRBV24-1; d_gene: NA; CDR3aa: CATSDPSDTGGEQYF; CDR3nt: TGTGCCACCAGTGACCCGTCTGATACTGGTGGCGAGCAGTACTTC
j_gene: TRBJ1-4; abundance: few; v_gene: TRBV11-2; d_gene: NA; CDR3aa: CASSPTPGTKEKLFF; CDR3nt: TGTGCCAGCAGCCCTACCCCCGGGACAAAGGAAAAACTGTTTTTT
j_gene: TRBJ2-1; abundance: few; v_gene: TRBV21-1; d_gene: NA; CDR3aa: CASSKVFSGGPVIEQFF; CDR3nt: TGTGCCAGCAGCAAAGTATTTAGCGGGGGGCCGGTAATAGAGCAGTTCTTC
j_gene: TRBJ1-1; abundance: NA; v_gene: TRBV19; d_gene: TRBD1; CDR3aa: CASSITGDRAEAFF; CDR3nt: TGTGCCAGTAGTATAACAGGGGATCGCGCTGAAGCTTTCTTT
j_gene: TRBJ2-3; abundance: NA; v_gene: TRBV5-4; d_gene: TRBD1; CDR3aa: CASSPGTGFEDTQYF; CDR3nt: TGTGCCAGCAGCCCCGGGACAGGGTTTGAAGATACGCAGTATTTT
j_gene: TRBJ2-7; abundance: NA; v_gene: TRBV5-1; d_gene: TRBD2; CDR3aa: CASNPTSGGASYEQYF; CDR3nt: TGCGCCAGCAACCCGACTAGCGGGGGGGCCAGCTACGAGCAGTACTTC
j_gene: TRBJ1-6; abundance: NA; v_gene: TRBV27; d_gene: NA; CDR3aa: CASRIRGSAGNSPLHF; CDR3nt: TGTGCCAGCAGGATTCGGGGGTCTGCGGGTAATTCACCCCTCCACTTT
j_gene: TRBJ1-2; abundance: NA; v_gene: TRBV5-1; d_gene: NA; CDR3aa: CASSSRDTDYGYTF; CDR3nt: TGCGCCAGCAGCTCCCGGGACACCGACTATGGCTACACCTTC
j_gene: TRBJ2-2; abundance: few; v_gene: TRBV14; d_gene: NA; CDR3aa: CASSQDLYGGELFF; CDR3nt: TGTGCCAGCAGCCAAGATCTTTACGGCGGGGAGCTGTTTTTT
j_gene: TRBJ1-2; abundance: NA; v_gene: TRBV3-1/TRBV3-2; d_gene: NA; CDR3aa: CASSQDGGNYGYTF; CDR3nt: TGTGCCAGCAGCCAAGATGGCGGGAACTATGGCTACACCTTC
j_gene: TRBJ1-3; abundance: once; v_gene: TRBV27; d_gene: NA; CDR3aa: CASSLDRFSGNTIYF; CDR3nt: TGTGCCAGCAGTTTAGACAGGTTCTCTGGAAACACCATATATTTT
j_gene: TRBJ1-2; abundance: NA; v_gene: TRBV5-4; d_gene: NA; CDR3aa: CASSLWAGTNYGYTF; CDR3nt: TGTGCCAGCAGCCTGTGGGCAGGAACTAACTATGGCTACACCTTC